A single sample gave rise to the 25 T cell receptor beta chains below, sequenced in a study of T-cell memory formation after mild COVID-19 listed by TCRdb under 2021. Preparation of the library involved 5' RACE. Sequencing took place on an Illumina NovaSeq 6000. The public reads were run again by TCRdb, first through fastp at Q25 and then through MiXCR, and only productive beta chains were kept. Each CDR3 protein appears once, grouped with its most common genes and DNA. This sample gives 270,000 or so distinct CDR3 sequences in total; 15% to 20% of them show up just once. Together, the top ten hold about 23% of the sample. The specimen was PBMCs or a T cell subset sorted from them (not recorded which). The source is a man younger than 35 who had mild COVID-19 (a few samples of this study predate the infection). The sample titles of this study are shuffled in the database, so cell type and time point are left out; the donor was told from shared clones.

The V gene is TRBV5-1, the J gene TRBJ2-5; D ambiguous. Germline lookup yields CDR1 SGHRS and CDR2 YFSETQ. The CDR3 consists of 14 residues. Trimming left V 4 bases short and J 0 bases short, with 10 bases between. CDR3 residues: CASSPRQDQETQYF. CDR3 DNA sequence: TGCGCCAGCAGCCCCCGGCAGGACCAAGAGACCCAGTACTTC.

This clonotype has only a few counts. The rearrangement uses TRBV5-5 and TRBJ1-2; 11 nucleotides line up with TRBD1. J gave up 0 bases and V 4 bases, and 8 bases lay outside the gene matches. Germline CDR1 and CDR2: SGHKS and YYEKEE (reference sequence). This CDR3 spans 17 amino acids. The CDR3 region has the DNA TGTGCCAGCAGCATCTCCGGGACAGGGGGACCTAACTATGGCTACACCTTC. It translates to CASSISGTGGPNYGYTF.

The chain has TRBV5-1 and TRBJ2-7, with unresolved D. V was shortened by 2 bases and J by 6 bases, with 6 bases between the two germline ends. The CDR3 extends over 11 amino acids. Per the germline V gene, CDR1 is SGHRS and CDR2 is YFSETQ. The CDR3 reads CASSFHFEQYF. In DNA form, the CDR3 reads TGCGCCAGCAGCTTCCACTTCGAGCAGTACTTC.

This clonotype has at least ten counts. The chain's CDR3 is CATSREDAQETQYF. In nucleotides, the CDR3 is TGTGCCACCAGCAGAGAGGATGCGCAAGAGACCCAGTACTTC. V is TRBV15 and J is TRBJ2-5; no firm D call. Germline values: CDR1 LNHNV, CDR2 YYDKDF (reference sequence). Trimming cost V 0 bases and J 2 bases, with 7 bases left between them. The CDR3 is made up of 14 amino acids.

This clonotype was detected only a few times. J is TRBJ2-3 and V is TRBV5-6; D call uncertain. This CDR3 is 14 amino acids long. The germline gives CDR1 SGHDT, CDR2 YYEEEE. Trimming cost V 5 bases and J 2 bases, with 12 bases left between them. The CDR3 reads CASRTRLYTDTQYF. CDR3 in DNA: TGTGCCAGCAGGACGAGGCTATACACAGATACGCAGTATTTT.

This clonotype has a handful of counts. V gene TRBV3-1 combines with J gene TRBJ2-1, with 10 positions matching TRBD2. CDR1 LGHDT and CDR2 YNNKEL come from the germline V gene (reference sequence). Losses at the gene ends were 4 bases for V and 8 bases for J; bases not matched to a gene: 8. The CDR3 has 15 residues. The CDR3 coding sequence is TGTGCCAGCAGCCTAGGGACTAGCGACCTGGATGAGCAGTTCTTC. Translated, it gives CASSLGTSDLDEQFF.

V and J are TRBV4-3 and TRBJ2-5; 11 nucleotides align to TRBD2. This CDR3 has 17 amino acids. V lost 0 bases to trimming and J lost 3 bases; unmatched junction nucleotides: 6. Germline values: CDR1 LGHNA, CDR2 YSLEER. The CDR3 coding sequence is TGCGCCAGCAGCCAAGAATGGGCTAGCGGGGGGAAAGAGACCCAGTACTTC. Amino acids: CASSQEWASGGKETQYF.

This clonotype was counted once. The chain links TRBV9 to TRBJ1-3; D is undetermined. This CDR3 has 13 amino acids. Germline values: CDR1 SGDLS, CDR2 YYNGEE. The V and J ends lost 3 bases and 2 bases respectively, with 6 bases between them. CDR3 amino acids: CASSADPGNTIYF. CDR3 in DNA: TGTGCCAGCAGCGCAGACCCTGGAAACACCATATATTTT.

This clonotype was recorded a few times. The rearrangement links TRBV11-2 to TRBJ2-3; 7 bases match TRBD1. Germline V gene data show CDR1 as SGHAT and CDR2 as FQNNGV. The CDR3 runs 15 residues. V was pared by 1 base and J by 3 bases, with 4 bases of the junction left unmatched. CDR3 sequence reads: CASSLGSRGTDTQYF. The CDR3 nucleotides are TGTGCCAGCAGCTTAGGGAGCAGGGGGACAGATACGCAGTATTTT.

The chain joins TRBV6-5 to TRBJ1-4; TRBD1 is a possible D gene (5 bases). CDR3 length equals 16 residues. CDR1 and CDR2 from the germline V gene are MNHEY and SVGAGI. V was shortened by 2 bases and J by 6 bases, with 16 bases between the two germline ends. The CDR3 coding sequence is TGTGCCAGCAGTTACCGGACTACAAGGGGTTATGAAAAACTGTTTTTT. This translates into CASSYRTTRGYEKLFF.

The chain employs TRBV29-1 and TRBJ1-1, with 7 nucleotides matching TRBD1. The CDR3 is 13 amino acids. Germline CDR1 is SQVTM and CDR2 is ANQGSEA. Unmatched junction bases numbered 8, after V lost 6 bases and J lost 4 bases. The CDR3 here is CSVQGGRATEAFF. CDR3 in DNA: TGCAGCGTGCAAGGGGGCCGGGCCACTGAAGCTTTCTTT.

The genes are TRBV5-6 and TRBJ2-7; 7 bases align to TRBD1. J gave up 3 bases and V 5 bases, and 8 bases lay outside the gene matches. CDR1 is SGHDT and CDR2 is YYEEEE in the germline V gene. This CDR3 spans 14 amino acids. The CDR3 is CASSSTGTDYEQYF. As DNA, the CDR3 is TGTGCCAGCAGTTCCACTGGGACAGACTACGAGCAGTACTTC.

This clonotype was counted between two and nine times. This sequence joins TRBV21-1 and TRBJ2-1; TRBD1 is taken as the D call from the table, unchecked against the DNA. TRBV21-1 is listed as a pseudogene. This CDR3 is 15 amino acids long. In DNA form, the CDR3 reads TGTGCCAGCAGCACACAGGGGTCGTCCTACAATGAGCAGTTCTTC. Translated, it gives CASSTQGSSYNEQFF.

V is TRBV20-1 and J is TRBJ2-3; either TRBD1 or TRBD2 may fit D (5 bases each). This CDR3 comprises 14 residues. CDR1 and CDR2 (germline): DFQATT, SNEGSKA (reference sequence). V was trimmed by 1 base and J by 8 bases, leaving 16 bases between them. The CDR3 DNA reads TGCAGTGCTAGAGTTCCGGGGCCTCCTGGTACGCAGTATTTT. This sequence encodes CSARVPGPPGTQYF.

The J gene is TRBJ2-3, the V gene TRBV2; D remains ambiguous. The CDR3 is made up of 14 amino acids. V dropped 10 bases and J dropped 4 bases, with 18 bases sitting between them. CDR1 is SNHLY, CDR2 FYNNEI, per germline. The CDR3 DNA is TGTGCCACCTCCGGATTGGGGTTTGCAGATACGCAGTATTTT. Amino acids: CATSGLGFADTQYF. Filled out from reference TRBV2 and TRBJ2-3, the complete variable domain reads EPEVTQTPSHQVTQMGQEVILRCVPISNHLYFYWYRQILGQKVEFLVSFYNNEISEKSEIFDDQFSVERPDGSNFTLKIRSTKLEDSAMYFCATSGLGFADTQYFGPGTRLTVL.

This clonotype was seen more than once but under ten times. The chain employs TRBV29-1 and TRBJ2-2, with a possible D match to TRBD1 (6 bases). V shed 4 bases and J shed 3 bases, with 9 bases lying between them. The CDR3 consists of 13 residues. Per germline, CDR1 SQVTM and CDR2 ANQGSEA. DNA for the CDR3: TGCAGCGTTGCTAAGGGGGACACCGGGGAGCTGTTTTTT. It is translated as CSVAKGDTGELFF.

V gene TRBV6-5 combines with J gene TRBJ1-5; D uncertain. The germline V gene encodes CDR1 MNHEY and CDR2 SVGAGI. The CDR3 contains 13 residues. Trimming pared 4 bases from V and 5 bases from J, leaving 9 bases between. The CDR3 DNA is TGTGCCAGCAGTTCGGGCCGGGATCAGCCCCAGCATTTT. Protein: CASSSGRDQPQHF.

Only a few counts were recorded for this clonotype. The rearrangement links TRBV6-5 to TRBJ2-7; weak D call: TRBD1 (6 bases). This CDR3 region has 13 residues. With 6 bases removed from V and 6 bases from J, the gap between germline ends came to 15 bases. In germline, CDR1 is MNHEY, CDR2 SVGAGI. The CDR3 is CASRKQGLREQYF. The CDR3 DNA reads as TGTGCCAGCAGAAAACAGGGCTTACGCGAGCAGTACTTC.

This clonotype was counted between two and nine times. The chain links TRBV27 to TRBJ2-5; D uncertain. CDR3 length equals 13 residues. Trimming cost V 2 bases and J 2 bases, with 6 bases left between them. Germline V gene sequence: CDR1 MNHEY, CDR2 SMNVEV (reference sequence). This CDR3 reads CASSLRQQETQYF. CDR3 nucleotide sequence: TGTGCCAGCAGTTTACGGCAGCAAGAGACCCAGTACTTC.

Only a few counts were recorded for this clonotype. The rearrangement links TRBV7-8 to TRBJ2-5; no definite D call. The V gene lost 5 bases and the J gene lost 4 bases, with 20 bases spanning the gap. CDR3 size: 16 residues. The V gene's germline CDR1 is SGHVS and CDR2 FQNEAQ. CDR3 protein: CASSPEPLTVLETQYF. In nucleotides, the CDR3 is TGTGCCAGCAGCCCAGAACCCTTGACTGTTCTAGAGACCCAGTACTTC.

In its sample, this clonotype was seen a few times. The chain couples TRBV5-6 to TRBJ2-1; possible D gene TRBD2, 5 bases. Germline assignment: CDR1 SGHDT and CDR2 YYEEEE. This CDR3 region has 15 residues. V lost 1 base, J lost 8 bases, and 16 bases lay in between. The CDR3, as DNA: TGTGCCAGCAGCTTGAAGGGAGCGCGTTTGGATGAGCAGTTCTTC. Protein sequence: CASSLKGARLDEQFF. Looking up the rest from reference TRBV5-6 and TRBJ2-1 gives the full variable domain: DAGVTQSPTHLIKTRGQQVTLRCSPKSGHDTVSWYQQALGQGPQFIFQYYEEEERQRGNFPDRFSGHQFPNYSSELNVNALLLGDSALYLCASSLKGARLDEQFFGPGTRLTVL.

V and J are TRBV20-1 and TRBJ2-1; tentatively, D is TRBD2 (5 bases). Trimming pared 7 bases from V and 4 bases from J, leaving 17 bases between. The CDR3 spans 14 residues. Germline CDR1 DFQATT, CDR2 SNEGSKA (reference sequence). CDR3 residues: CSGLEGVGYNEQFF. The CDR3 DNA is TGCAGTGGTCTTGAGGGAGTAGGATACAATGAGCAGTTCTTC.

The CDR3 is CASSQVFFGDEQYF. As DNA, the CDR3 is TGCGCCAGCAGCCAAGTATTTTTCGGGGACGAGCAGTACTTC. The chain combines TRBV4-3 with TRBJ2-7; tentative D call: TRBD2 (5 bases). The CDR3 length is 14 residues. V shed 1 base and J shed 5 bases, with 12 bases lying between them. CDR1 is LGHNA, CDR2 YSLEER, per germline.

This clonotype was counted only a few times. V usage is TRBV5-1 and J usage is TRBJ1-1, with a weak D call TRBD1 (5 bases). The V and J ends lost 5 bases and 3 bases respectively, with 17 bases between them. This CDR3 region has 15 residues. Germline V gene lookup returns CDR1 SGHRS and CDR2 YFSETQ. DNA for the CDR3: TGCGCCAGCAGTCTGTTCGGGGGAATGGACACTGAAGCTTTCTTT. Amino acid sequence: CASSLFGGMDTEAFF.

This chain uses TRBV20-1 with TRBJ1-5; the D gene is possibly TRBD1 (6 bases). This CDR3 is 16 amino acids long. Trimming took 6 bases from V and 1 from J, leaving 19 bases between them. Looked up from germline, CDR1 is DFQATT and CDR2 is SNEGSKA (reference sequence). The CDR3 coding sequence is TGCAGTGCGCCGCCCCTTGACAGGACAAGCAATCAGCCCCAGCATTTT. Residues: CSAPPLDRTSNQPQHF.